This T cell receptor (beta chain) was retrieved from a study of blood T cell repertoires in COVID-19. Study-wide context: Some COVID-19 samples were acute and others convalescent; all came from the United States, Italy and Spain. The analysed material was cDNA or gDNA that came from T cells, B-cell-depleted T cells, or PBMCs.

V trimming: 3 bases; J trimming: 5 bases; junction bases outside the gene matches: 9. Germline CDR1 is MNHNS and CDR2 is SASEGT. This CDR3 spans 15 amino acids. Clones were read by immunoSEQ multiplex PCR, and TCRdb kept only the in-frame ones, dropping some. The sample consists of over 110,000 clones, approximately 91% of them appearing once. The rearrangement links TRBV6-1 to TRBJ2-5, with 7 bases identical to TRBD1. The clonotype comes from a man in his sixties or seventies with acute or convalescent COVID-19. The sample was peripheral blood. CDR3 amino acids: CASSDRRTGVETQYF. The CDR3 DNA reads TGTGCCAGCAGTGATAGAAGGACAGGAGTGGAGACCCAGTACTTC.